The rows below give T cell receptor beta chains drawn from one sample of a study of blood T cell repertoires in COVID-19. Clones were sequenced by immunoSEQ multiplex PCR, and TCRdb holds only the in-frame ones, with some missing. The sample lists fewer than 350,000 clones, over 75% occurring once. Sequencing was carried out using peripheral blood. These receptors originate from a woman aged 25 to 45 with COVID-19, enrolled during active disease. CDR3s include the opening cysteine and the closing phenylalanine or tryptophan. D genes are given only for firm matches. Clone size, where shown, is once, few, many, or a class for clones that have expanded.

cdr3_nt,cdr3_aa,j_call,d_call,v_call,clone_size
TGCAGTGCTAGTAACAGATTGAACACTGAAGCTTTCTTT,CSASNRLNTEAFF,TRBJ1-1,NA,TRBV20-1,NA
TGTGCCAGCAGCCTAGCCGGACGGACTGAAGCTTTCTTT,CASSLAGRTEAFF,TRBJ1-1,NA,TRBV7-3,once
TGTGCCAGCAGTCGGGACAGGGTGTCAGGCGGCTACACCTTC,CASSRDRVSGGYTF,TRBJ1-2,TRBD1,TRBV2,NA
TGTGCCAGCAGCCTATTCCAAGTGGTGGGAGGCTCCTACGAGCAGTACTTC,CASSLFQVVGGSYEQYF,TRBJ2-7,NA,TRBV27,NA
TGTGCCAGCAGTTGGGACAGGTTATTTGAAGCTTTCTTT,CASSWDRLFEAFF,TRBJ1-1,TRBD1,TRBV25-1,NA
TGTGCCAGCAGTTACTACCGGGACAGGGTAAGGACTGAAGCTTTCTTT,CASSYYRDRVRTEAFF,TRBJ1-1,TRBD1,TRBV6-2/TRBV6-3,NA
TGTGCCAGCAGCCGGACTAGCGGGAGGACCTCCCCCTACAATGAGCAGTTCTTC,CASSRTSGRTSPYNEQFF,TRBJ2-1,TRBD2,TRBV27,NA
TGTGCCAGTAGTGTAACCGGGACTAGCGGGATAGCTGAGCAGTTCTTC,CASSVTGTSGIAEQFF,TRBJ2-1,TRBD2,TRBV19,NA
TGTGCCAGCAGTGGACAGGGCCGGGGCAATCAGCCCCAGCATTTT,CASSGQGRGNQPQHF,TRBJ1-5,TRBD1,TRBV2,NA
TGTGCCAGCAGTGTAGGGGTAGCGGACTATGGCTACACCTTC,CASSVGVADYGYTF,TRBJ1-2,NA,TRBV2,NA
TGTGCCACCAGTGAAGGGACAGGTATGAACACTGAAGCTTTCTTT,CATSEGTGMNTEAFF,TRBJ1-1,TRBD1,TRBV24-1,NA
TGTGCCAGCAGTCAAATAGCAGGGCGGACTGAAGCTTTCTTT,CASSQIAGRTEAFF,TRBJ1-1,NA,TRBV6-2/TRBV6-3,NA
TGCAGCGTAGACAGGGCCTCCTATGGCTACACCTTC,CSVDRASYGYTF,TRBJ1-2,TRBD1,TRBV29-1,NA
TGTGCCAGCAGCCAACCGGGACAGGGGCCAGATACGCAGTATTTT,CASSQPGQGPDTQYF,TRBJ2-3,TRBD1,TRBV14,NA
TGTGCCAGCAGTAAAACAGGGGAACCCCATGGCTACACCTTC,CASSKTGEPHGYTF,TRBJ1-2,TRBD1,TRBV6-5,NA
TGTGCCAGCAGGGCCCCAGTTGGCACTGAAGCTTTCTTT,CASRAPVGTEAFF,TRBJ1-1,NA,TRBV6-5,once
TGTGCTTCAGGCAGCTCCCCACCCCTCCACTTT,CASGSSPPLHF,TRBJ1-6,NA,TRBV24-1,NA
TGTGCCAGCAGCTTGGGGCGGGGGCAAGAGACCCAGTACTTC,CASSLGRGQETQYF,TRBJ2-5,TRBD2,TRBV11-3,NA
TGTGCCAGCACCCCGGGACAGGGAGGAGTCTATGGCTACACCTTC,CASTPGQGGVYGYTF,TRBJ1-2,TRBD1,TRBV6-5,NA
TGTGCCTGGGGGACAGGGCGAGTTGAAGCTTTCTTT,CAWGTGRVEAFF,TRBJ1-1,TRBD1,TRBV30,NA
TGTGCCAGCAGCCAACGACTAGCGGGAGTCTACAATGAGCAGTTCTTC,CASSQRLAGVYNEQFF,TRBJ2-1,TRBD2,TRBV3-1/TRBV3-2,once
TGTGCCTGGAGTCCCCAGAAAGGGACTCTAAGAGGCAATCAGCCCCAGCATTTT,CAWSPQKGTLRGNQPQHF,TRBJ1-5,NA,TRBV30,NA
TGTGCCAGCAGCCTCGGGACAGGGGGTGGTTACACTGAAGCTTTCTTT,CASSLGTGGGYTEAFF,TRBJ1-1,TRBD1,TRBV7-2,NA
TGTGCCAGCAGACTCAGGGGAGAACAGCCCCAGCATTTT,CASRLRGEQPQHF,TRBJ1-5,NA,TRBV12-3/TRBV12-4,NA
TGTGCCAGCAGCTTCCGGGACAGAAGTAGGAACACTGAAGCTTTCTTT,CASSFRDRSRNTEAFF,TRBJ1-1,TRBD1,TRBV3-1/TRBV3-2,NA
TGTGCCAGCAGTCCTCGAGGACTAGCGGGAAACACCGGGGAGCTGTTTTTT,CASSPRGLAGNTGELFF,TRBJ2-2,TRBD2,TRBV6-6,NA
TGCAGTGCTAGTAGGGCGGGTAGTCCTTCCTACGAGCAGTACTTC,CSASRAGSPSYEQYF,TRBJ2-7,NA,TRBV20-1,NA
TGTGCCAGCAGCTTTGAGGGCAGTGGGATCCAGCCCCAGCATTTT,CASSFEGSGIQPQHF,TRBJ1-5,NA,TRBV7-9,once
TGTGCCACCAGTGGCGTACCGGGACTTAGGGGCACAGATACGCAGTATTTT,CATSGVPGLRGTDTQYF,TRBJ2-3,NA,TRBV24-1,NA
TGTGCCAGCAGCTTGATAGGCAGGGAAGCTTTCTTT,CASSLIGREAFF,TRBJ1-1,NA,TRBV5-4,NA
TGTGCCAGCAGCTTAGTCTTTGCGGGAGAGTTGAATGAGCAGTTCTTC,CASSLVFAGELNEQFF,TRBJ2-1,TRBD2,TRBV7-6,NA
TGTGCCAGCTCACCTCAATTAGCGGGAGGCGGCACAGATACGCAGTATTTT,CASSPQLAGGGTDTQYF,TRBJ2-3,TRBD2,TRBV18,NA
TGCGCCAGCAGCTTGGGCTGGGGGGAAAACACTGAAGCTTTCTTT,CASSLGWGENTEAFF,TRBJ1-1,NA,TRBV5-1,NA
TGCGCCAGCAGCCAAGATGAGGCTAGCGGGAGGGCCTACGAGCAGTACTTC,CASSQDEASGRAYEQYF,TRBJ2-7,TRBD2,TRBV4-1,NA
TGTGCCAGCAGTTTGGATGGACTAGTGGGTGAGCAGTTCTTC,CASSLDGLVGEQFF,TRBJ2-1,TRBD2,TRBV28,NA
TGTGCCAGTAGTATTGCGGTTTCCTACGAGCAGTACTTC,CASSIAVSYEQYF,TRBJ2-7,NA,TRBV19,NA
TGTGCCAGTAGTCCAGACAGGCGAAGCACTGAAGCTTTCTTT,CASSPDRRSTEAFF,TRBJ1-1,NA,TRBV19,NA
TGTGCCAGCCAGGGCATCCTAAATTCACCCCTCCACTTT,CASQGILNSPLHF,TRBJ1-6,NA,TRBV7-2,NA
TGTGCCAGCAGCTTAGCCCCGCCCCTGGTTCAGCGAAACTATGGCTACACCTTC,CASSLAPPLVQRNYGYTF,TRBJ1-2,NA,TRBV11-2,NA
TGCGCCAGCAGCTCCGCGGGGCTTCCCGGAGGCACTGAAGCTTTCTTT,CASSSAGLPGGTEAFF,TRBJ1-1,NA,TRBV5-1,NA
TGCGCCAGCAAGGCCCCTTTGGGGGAGGGCACTGAAGCTTTCTTT,CASKAPLGEGTEAFF,TRBJ1-1,NA,TRBV10-2,NA
TGTGCCACCAGTGATCCGGGGACAGGGGTAGATACGCAGTATTTT,CATSDPGTGVDTQYF,TRBJ2-3,TRBD1,TRBV24-1,NA
TGTGCCTGGAGCCTCCTGGCAGGCAGCCAGCCCCAGCATTTT,CAWSLLAGSQPQHF,TRBJ1-5,NA,TRBV30,NA
TGTGCCAGCAGCGCTCACGGCGGAGGGGCCGGGGAGCTGTTTTTT,CASSAHGGGAGELFF,TRBJ2-2,NA,TRBV2,NA
TGTGCCAGCAGCCTAAGTCTAGCGGGTCTTCAAGAGACCCAGTACTTC,CASSLSLAGLQETQYF,TRBJ2-5,TRBD2,TRBV4-2,NA
TGTGCCAGCAGTTTTGGGACTACGAGGAACGAGCAGTACTTC,CASSFGTTRNEQYF,TRBJ2-7,TRBD2,TRBV27,few
TGTGCCAGCAGCTTGGATGGGACACCCTATGGCTACACCTTC,CASSLDGTPYGYTF,TRBJ1-2,NA,TRBV5-4,NA
TGTGCCAGCAGTCCTGAACAGGGATCCACCGGGGAGCTGTTTTTT,CASSPEQGSTGELFF,TRBJ2-2,NA,TRBV6-4,few